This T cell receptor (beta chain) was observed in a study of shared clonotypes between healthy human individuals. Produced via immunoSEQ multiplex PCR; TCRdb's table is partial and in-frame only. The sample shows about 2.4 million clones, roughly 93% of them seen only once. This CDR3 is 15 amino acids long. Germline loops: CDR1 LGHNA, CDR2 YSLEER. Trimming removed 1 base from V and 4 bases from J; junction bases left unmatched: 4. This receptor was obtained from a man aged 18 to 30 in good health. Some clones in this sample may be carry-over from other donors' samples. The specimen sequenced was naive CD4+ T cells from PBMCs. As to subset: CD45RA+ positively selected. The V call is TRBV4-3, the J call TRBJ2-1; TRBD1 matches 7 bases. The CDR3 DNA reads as TGCGCCAGCAGCCAAGCCGGGACAGTATACAATGAGCAGTTCTTC. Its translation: CASSQAGTVYNEQFF.